Listed below are T cell receptor beta chains from one sample, sequenced in a study of post-analysis software for immune sequencing data. TCRdb called the PCR reads again in MiXCR, with one record for every CDR3 protein. The table includes hundreds of thousands of distinct CDR3 sequences, around 53% detected once. The sequencing input was blood. The receptors shown here come from a girl aged 5 to 17 with multiple sclerosis. The CDR3 runs from the conserved cysteine through the conserved F or W. The D gene is left open where the match is weak. The listing skips clone size in some rows; elsewhere it reads once, few, many or a size class.

abundance: NA
v_gene: TRBV12-3/TRBV12-4
d_gene: TRBD2
j_gene: TRBJ2-5
CDR3nt: TGTGCCAGCAGCCCCCGACTAGCGGGAGGAGGTGAGACCCAGTACTTC
CDR3aa: CASSPRLAGGGETQYF

abundance: NA
v_gene: TRBV3-1
d_gene: TRBD2
j_gene: TRBJ2-1
CDR3nt: TGTGCCAGCAGCCAAGTTCCGGGGGGCAATGAGCAGTTCTTC
CDR3aa: CASSQVPGGNEQFF

abundance: NA
v_gene: TRBV7-2
d_gene: TRBD1
j_gene: TRBJ2-7
CDR3nt: TGTGCCAGCAGCCTGGACAGGGGGGCCCCCTACGAGCAGTACTTC
CDR3aa: CASSLDRGAPYEQYF

abundance: NA
v_gene: TRBV6-1
d_gene: TRBD2
j_gene: TRBJ2-7
CDR3nt: TGTGCCAGCAGTGAACCCTCGGCGGGACCGGGAGGGCCTGACGAGCAGTACTTC
CDR3aa: CASSEPSAGPGGPDEQYF

abundance: NA
v_gene: TRBV12-3/TRBV12-4
d_gene: NA
j_gene: TRBJ2-3
CDR3nt: TGTGCCAGCAGTTTTGCCCCAGATACGCAGTATTTT
CDR3aa: CASSFAPDTQYF

abundance: NA
v_gene: TRBV6-2/TRBV6-3
d_gene: TRBD2
j_gene: TRBJ2-3
CDR3nt: TGTGCCAGCAGTTACGGGTCGGGAGGGCCGTACGATACGCAGTATTTT
CDR3aa: CASSYGSGGPYDTQYF

abundance: NA
v_gene: TRBV7-3
d_gene: NA
j_gene: TRBJ2-3
CDR3nt: TGTGCCAGCAGCCAAAGGATCGCTAGCGGCACAGATACGCAGTATTTT
CDR3aa: CASSQRIASGTDTQYF

abundance: NA
v_gene: TRBV5-1
d_gene: NA
j_gene: TRBJ2-7
CDR3nt: TGCGCCAGCAGCCCCGTGGGCAGGGCCTACGAGCAGTACTTC
CDR3aa: CASSPVGRAYEQYF

abundance: few
v_gene: TRBV20-1
d_gene: TRBD2
j_gene: TRBJ2-1
CDR3nt: TGCAGTGCTAGGCCTAGCGGGAGAGGGGAGCAGTTCTTC
CDR3aa: CSARPSGRGEQFF

abundance: few
v_gene: TRBV2
d_gene: TRBD2
j_gene: TRBJ2-7
CDR3nt: TGTGCGACGGGGGGGGTAAGCTCCTACGAGCAGTACTTC
CDR3aa: CATGGVSSYEQYF

abundance: NA
v_gene: TRBV10-3
d_gene: NA
j_gene: TRBJ1-1
CDR3nt: TGTGCCATCAGTGAACCGACAGGTGAAGCTTTCTTT
CDR3aa: CAISEPTGEAFF

abundance: few
v_gene: TRBV12-3/TRBV12-4
d_gene: NA
j_gene: TRBJ1-1
CDR3nt: TGTGCCAGCAGTTTACAATTAGGGGCAAACACTGAAGCTTTCTTT
CDR3aa: CASSLQLGANTEAFF

abundance: NA
v_gene: TRBV25-1
d_gene: NA
j_gene: TRBJ2-3
CDR3nt: TGTGCCAGCAGTGAATCGGGGCAGCGGGATACGCAGTATTTT
CDR3aa: CASSESGQRDTQYF

abundance: NA
v_gene: TRBV7-8
d_gene: NA
j_gene: TRBJ2-7
CDR3nt: TGTGCCAGCAGCCAGGGACTGAGCGGCACCTACGAGCAGTACTTC
CDR3aa: CASSQGLSGTYEQYF

abundance: NA
v_gene: TRBV7-8
d_gene: TRBD2
j_gene: TRBJ2-3
CDR3nt: TGTGCCAGCAGCTCCGGGACTAGCGGGGACCGTGGGACGCAGTATTTT
CDR3aa: CASSSGTSGDRGTQYF

abundance: few
v_gene: TRBV7-9
d_gene: NA
j_gene: TRBJ2-5
CDR3nt: TGTGCCAGCAGCTTAGGGACCCCCTGGGAGACCCAGTACTTC
CDR3aa: CASSLGTPWETQYF

abundance: NA
v_gene: TRBV10-3
d_gene: NA
j_gene: TRBJ1-4
CDR3nt: TGTGCCATCAGTGAGATAGCAACTAATGAAAAACTGTTTTTT
CDR3aa: CAISEIATNEKLFF

abundance: NA
v_gene: TRBV5-1
d_gene: NA
j_gene: TRBJ2-7
CDR3nt: TGCGCCAGCAGCCAGACTGTAGGACAATCCTACGAGCAGTACTTC
CDR3aa: CASSQTVGQSYEQYF